Following are 11 T cell receptor beta chains from one sample sequenced in a study of T-cell memory formation after mild COVID-19. A single record per CDR3 protein comes from TCRdb applying MiXCR to the 5' RACE reads. The table includes around 310,000 distinct CDR3 sequences, around 15% detected once. Sequenced material: PBMCs or a T cell subset sorted from them (not recorded which). The receptors originated from a man aged 18 to 35 who had mild COVID-19 (a few samples of this study predate the infection). Cell type and time point are not known.

V usage is TRBV29-1 and J usage is TRBJ2-3; D is perhaps TRBD1 or TRBD2 (5 bases each). V was trimmed by 4 bases and J by 4 bases, leaving 15 bases between them. The CDR3 is 14 amino acids. Germline V gives CDR1 SQVTM, CDR2 ANQGSEA. The CDR3 nucleotides are TGCAGCGTTGGACCAGGGACGGGACCAGATACGCAGTATTTT. Its translation: CSVGPGTGPDTQYF.

This clonotype occurred a few times. The chain couples TRBV6-2 or TRBV6-3 to TRBJ2-7, with 8 nucleotides matching TRBD1. The CDR3 runs 13 residues. Germline values: CDR1 MNHEY, CDR2 SVGEGT. J lost 2 bases, V lost 4 bases, and 1 base had no gene match. CDR3 DNA: TGTGCCAGCAGTTTACAGGGGGCCTACGAGCAGTACGTC. Amino acids: CASSLQGAYEQYV.

Only a few counts were recorded for this clonotype. This chain uses TRBV6-5 with TRBJ2-2; 8 bases are a match to TRBD2. The V gene end was trimmed by 1 base and the J gene end by 6 bases; junction bases not matched to a gene: 7. From germline, CDR1 is MNHEY and CDR2 SVGAGI. The CDR3 consists of 16 residues. In nucleotides, the CDR3 is TGTGCCAGCAGTTACTTCCCGGGGGGGGGTTCCGGGGAGCTGTTTTTT. This sequence encodes CASSYFPGGGSGELFF.

The chain combines TRBV5-1 with TRBJ2-2, with 7 nucleotides matching TRBD2. Per germline, CDR1 SGHRS and CDR2 YFSETQ. The CDR3 is made up of 17 amino acids. J gave up 5 bases and V 5 bases, and 15 bases lay outside the gene matches. For the CDR3, the DNA is TGCGCCAGCAGGCGCGAACCGGGGGGAAGTGGAACCGGGGAGCTGTTTTTT. Translating it yields CASRREPGGSGTGELFF.

The chain is built from TRBV5-6 and TRBJ2-3; D is unclear. The CDR3 has 13 amino acids. Germline V gene lookup returns CDR1 SGHDT and CDR2 YYEEEE. The V end lost 1 base, the J end lost 6 bases, and 9 bases lay between the germline ends. The CDR3 coding sequence is TGTGCCAGCAGCTTGAGTCGCCGGGATACGCAGTATTTT. Protein sequence: CASSLSRRDTQYF.

This clonotype was recorded many times. The CDR3 bases are TGTGCCAGCAGTTACTCGTTAGCGGGTTTCTATGGCTACACCTTC. Residues: CASSYSLAGFYGYTF. This chain links TRBV6-5 with TRBJ1-2; D remains ambiguous. The length of the CDR3 is 15 residues. CDR1 is MNHEY, CDR2 SVGAGI, per germline. Trimming pared 0 bases from V and 4 bases from J, leaving 12 bases between.

Many counts were recorded for this clonotype. This chain joins TRBV7-3 and TRBJ2-6; 7 nucleotides line up with TRBD2. CDR1 is SGHTA and CDR2 is FQGTGA in the germline V gene. This CDR3 contains 20 residues. V lost 5 bases to trimming and J lost 0 bases; unmatched junction nucleotides: 16. The CDR3 loop is CASSPRGRGGQGSGANVLTF. In DNA form, the CDR3 reads TGTGCCAGCAGCCCCCGGGGGAGGGGAGGCCAAGGCTCTGGGGCCAACGTCCTGACTTTC.

This clonotype was picked up many times. J is TRBJ2-4 and V is TRBV18; tentatively, D is TRBD1 or TRBD2 (5 bases each). The CDR3 is 14 residues long. V lost 7 bases and J lost 6, with 16 bases in between. From germline, CDR1 is KGHSH and CDR2 LQKENI. This CDR3 is CASLAGTPGNIQYF. DNA of the CDR3: TGTGCCAGCTTGGCCGGGACCCCCGGAAACATTCAGTACTTC.

Only one count was recorded for this clonotype. This chain joins TRBV24-1 and TRBJ2-5; D call uncertain. Germline lookup yields CDR1 KGHDR and CDR2 SFDVKD. The CDR3 contains 15 residues. Trimming took off 2 bases at V and 4 bases at J, with 13 bases between the two ends. CDR3 sequence (DNA): TGTGCCACCAGTGATTCGAAAACGGACGCAGAGACCCAGTACTTC. Its protein product is CATSDSKTDAETQYF.

This chain connects TRBV7-6 to TRBJ2-3, with D possibly TRBD2 on 5 matching bases. The CDR3 has 15 residues. The germline CDR1 and CDR2 sequences are SGHVS and FNYEAQ. Deletions cut 2 bases from V and 3 bases from J, with 12 bases between. The CDR3 bases are TGTGCCAGCAGCTTAACGGCGGGCAGGACAGATACGCAGTATTTT. It codes for CASSLTAGRTDTQYF.

The chain joins TRBV6-6 to TRBJ1-2, with unresolved D. The CDR3 runs to 11 residues. The V end was cut by 7 bases, the J end by 8 bases, with 11 bases between. Germline CDR1 and CDR2: MNHNY and SVGAGI (reference sequence). The CDR3 protein is CASNREGGYTF. In DNA, the CDR3 is TGTGCCAGCAATCGAGAAGGGGGCTACACCTTC.